Listed below are T cell receptor beta chains from one sample, sequenced in a study of OX40 agonist ivuxolimab in advanced cancers. Assay: immunoSEQ multiplex PCR; the TCRdb copy retains only in-frame clones and omits some. Of around 62,000 clones in the sample, roughly 84% were seen once. The input for sequencing was CD4+ or CD8+ T cells sorted from blood, taken in a trial of the OX40 agonist ivuxolimab. The receptors were sampled from an adult with an advanced solid tumor such as melanoma, head and neck, liver or kidney cancer. Both conserved end residues are trimmed from each CDR3.

cdr3_length,v_call,cdr3_aa
15,TRBV19,ASRPTTGAYSNQPQH
8,TRBV23-1,ARGTTEAF
12,TRBV6-5,ASSYDTGGETQY
12,TRBV4-2,ASSQGGTSEKLF
11,TRBV7-3,ASSFQGTDGYT
13,TRBV7-8,ASSLSSGGSYEQY
13,TRBV19,ASSTGMGAGEKLF
13,TRBV6-6,ASTQAGQAPRGYT
14,TRBV19,ASSIGRDNRNQPQH
13,TRBV7-7,ASSLGQGAEDTQY
14,TRBV19,ASRDPGTGDGNTIY
13,TRBV7-2,ASSWSGGVYNEQF
16,TRBV11-2,ASSLDGRGLTAAHGYT
11,TRBV5-1,ASSLGDGETQY
13,TRBV19,ASSIADRAGNTIY
12,TRBV11-2,ASSSYRGSYEQY
13,TRBV5-4,ASSSGGGSTDTQY
13,TRBV18,ASSPPSRENTEAF
15,TRBV5-5,ASSLEGWTSFNYGYT
13,TRBV7-9,ASSLRGQGTGELF
9,TRBV6-5,ASSSLYEQY
15,TRBV25-1,ASSDWDRALGVFSAF
11,TRBV7-8,ASSLAGFQASG
13,TRBV19,ASSTQTGGFGEQY
11,TRBV27,ALFDRATDTQY
14,TRBV5-5,ASSFGGLGTNEKLF
12,TRBV6-1,ASSDGGAKNIQY
13,TRBV9,ASSLEATPHYGYT
11,TRBV19,ASSIERGDTQY
10,TRBV14,ASSQGLETQY
16,TRBV6-1,ASSELDPSLLYNSPLH
13,TRBV4-2,ASSLAEGEANVLT
11,TRBV6-5,ASSYSIGRELF
12,TRBV5-6,ASSLPGDSYEQY
17,TRBV7-2,ASSRPIPGQHIVYGELF
14,TRBV6-6,ASSYYPRAEQEKLF
8,TRBV6-1,ASREETQY